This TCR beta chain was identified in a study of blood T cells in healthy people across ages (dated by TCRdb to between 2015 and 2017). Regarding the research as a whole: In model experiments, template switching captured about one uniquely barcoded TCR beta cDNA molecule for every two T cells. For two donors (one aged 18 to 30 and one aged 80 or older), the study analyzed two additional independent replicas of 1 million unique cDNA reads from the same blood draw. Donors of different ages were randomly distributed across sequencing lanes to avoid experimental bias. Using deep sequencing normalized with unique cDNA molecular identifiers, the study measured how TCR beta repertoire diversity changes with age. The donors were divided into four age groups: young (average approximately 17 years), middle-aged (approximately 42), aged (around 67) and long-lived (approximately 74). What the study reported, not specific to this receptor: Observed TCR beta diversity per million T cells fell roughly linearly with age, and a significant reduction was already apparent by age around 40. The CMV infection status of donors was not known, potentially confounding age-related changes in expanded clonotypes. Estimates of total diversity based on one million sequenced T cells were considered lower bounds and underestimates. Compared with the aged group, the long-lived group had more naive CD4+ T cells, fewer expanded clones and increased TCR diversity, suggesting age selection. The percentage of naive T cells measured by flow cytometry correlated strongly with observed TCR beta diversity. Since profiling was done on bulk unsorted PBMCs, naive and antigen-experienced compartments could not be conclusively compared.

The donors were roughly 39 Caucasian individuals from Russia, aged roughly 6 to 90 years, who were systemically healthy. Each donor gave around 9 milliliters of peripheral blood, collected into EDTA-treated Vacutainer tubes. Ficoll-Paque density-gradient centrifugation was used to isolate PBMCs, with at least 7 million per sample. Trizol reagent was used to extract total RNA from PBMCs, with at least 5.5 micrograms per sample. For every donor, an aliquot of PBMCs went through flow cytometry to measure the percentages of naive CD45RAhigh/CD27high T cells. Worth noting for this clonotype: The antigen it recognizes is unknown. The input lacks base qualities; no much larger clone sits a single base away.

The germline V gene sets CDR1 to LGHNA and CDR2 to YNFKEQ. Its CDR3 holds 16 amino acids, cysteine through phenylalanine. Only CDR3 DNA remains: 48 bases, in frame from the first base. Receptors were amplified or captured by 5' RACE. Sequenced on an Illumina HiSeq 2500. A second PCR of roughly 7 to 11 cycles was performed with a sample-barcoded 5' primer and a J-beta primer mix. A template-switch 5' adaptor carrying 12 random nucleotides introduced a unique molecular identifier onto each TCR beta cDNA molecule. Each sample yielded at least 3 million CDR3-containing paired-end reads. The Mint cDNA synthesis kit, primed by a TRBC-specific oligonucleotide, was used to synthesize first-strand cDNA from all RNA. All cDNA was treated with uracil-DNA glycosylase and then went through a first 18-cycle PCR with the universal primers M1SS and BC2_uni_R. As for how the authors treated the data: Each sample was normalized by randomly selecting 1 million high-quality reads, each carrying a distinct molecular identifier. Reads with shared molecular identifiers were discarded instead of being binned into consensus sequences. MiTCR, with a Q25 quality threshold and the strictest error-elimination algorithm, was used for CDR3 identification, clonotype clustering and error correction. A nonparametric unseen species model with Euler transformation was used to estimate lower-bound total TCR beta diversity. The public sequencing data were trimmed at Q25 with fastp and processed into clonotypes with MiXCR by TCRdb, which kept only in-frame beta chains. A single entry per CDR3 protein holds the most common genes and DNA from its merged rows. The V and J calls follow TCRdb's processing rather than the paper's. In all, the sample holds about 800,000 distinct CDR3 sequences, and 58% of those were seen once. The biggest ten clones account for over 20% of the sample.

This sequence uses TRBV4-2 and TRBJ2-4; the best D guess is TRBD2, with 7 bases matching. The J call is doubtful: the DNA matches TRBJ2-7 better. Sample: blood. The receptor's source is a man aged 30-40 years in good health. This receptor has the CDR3 CASSPNPRGGGYEQYF. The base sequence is TGTGCCAGCAGCCCGAACCCCCGGGGAGGGGGCTACGAGCAGTACTTC.